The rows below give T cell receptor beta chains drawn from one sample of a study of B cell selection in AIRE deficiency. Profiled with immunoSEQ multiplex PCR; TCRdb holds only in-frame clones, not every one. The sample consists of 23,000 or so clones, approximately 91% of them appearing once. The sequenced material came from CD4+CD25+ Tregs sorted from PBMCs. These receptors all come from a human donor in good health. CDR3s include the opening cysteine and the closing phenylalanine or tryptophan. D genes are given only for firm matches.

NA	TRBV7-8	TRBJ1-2	CASSLGGRLHGYTF	TGTGCCAGCAGCTTAGGGGGCAGATTACATGGCTACACCTTC
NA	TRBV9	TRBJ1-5	CASSVGGLSNQPQHF	TGTGCCAGCAGCGTTGGGGGGCTTAGCAATCAGCCCCAGCATTTT
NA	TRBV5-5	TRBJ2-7	CASSLGLLAFNEQYF	TGTGCCAGCAGCTTGGGGCTTCTAGCTTTCAACGAGCAGTACTTC
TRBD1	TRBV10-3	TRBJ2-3	CAMGQGGTDTQYF	TGTGCCATGGGACAGGGGGGCACAGATACGCAGTATTTT
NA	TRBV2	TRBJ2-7	CASSPGGGPLVEQYF	TGTGCCAGCAGTCCAGGGGGGGGGCCCCTTGTAGAGCAGTACTTC
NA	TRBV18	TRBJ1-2	CASSPGRNYGYTF	TGTGCCAGCTCACCAGGCCGGAACTATGGCTACACCTTC
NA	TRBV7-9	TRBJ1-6	CASSPSPLGSPLHF	TGTGCCAGCAGCCCTAGCCCCCTTGGTTCACCCCTCCACTTT
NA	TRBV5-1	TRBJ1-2	CASSLAAHNGYTF	TGCGCCAGCAGCTTGGCGGCCCATAATGGCTACACCTTC
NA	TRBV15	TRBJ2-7	CATSRDRQSSYEQYF	TGTGCCACCAGCAGAGACCGACAGAGCTCCTACGAGCAGTACTTC
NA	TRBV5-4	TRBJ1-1	CASSPSNQAFF	TGTGCCAGCAGCCCGTCCAATCAAGCTTTCTTT
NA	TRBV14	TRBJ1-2	CASSAQVAAPYGYTF	TGTGCCAGCTCGGCCCAGGTGGCAGCTCCCTATGGCTACACCTTC
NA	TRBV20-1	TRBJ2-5	CSARSVETQYF	TGCAGTGCTAGAAGTGTTGAGACCCAGTACTTC
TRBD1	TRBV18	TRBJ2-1	CASSPAGQGSNEQFF	TGTGCCAGCTCGCCCGCCGGACAGGGGAGTAATGAGCAGTTCTTC
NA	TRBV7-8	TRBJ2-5	CASSLGSTQETQYF	TGTGCCAGCAGCTTGGGATCTACTCAAGAGACCCAGTACTTC
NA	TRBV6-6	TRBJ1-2	CASSSYYGYTF	TGTGCCAGCAGCTCCTACTATGGCTACACCTTC